Here is one T cell receptor beta chain with its context. Its antigen is unidentified. Sequencing was performed with immunoSEQ multiplex PCR; in TCRdb, only in-frame clones are kept and a portion is missing. This sample carries around 64,000 clones, 81% of them seen once, and the ten largest clones take around 4.7%. These data originate in a study of T cells in localized non-small cell lung cancer. Study-level results: Adjacent lung tissue had a median about 58 of the top 100 clones found in the tumor.

The receptor comes from a man aged 40-75 years with stage II lung adenocarcinoma. Sequencing used PBMCs, obtained before any cancer treatment.

The CDR3 is CASSVGVGRNTEAFF. CDR3 DNA sequence: TGTGCCAGCAGCGTAGGGGTAGGCCGGAACACTGAAGCTTTCTTT. The chain has TRBV9 and TRBJ1-1; D ambiguous. Germline-derived CDR1 and CDR2 are SGDLS and YYNGEE. The CDR3 has 15 amino acids. Trimming shortened V by 0 bases and J by 1 base, and 10 bases separated the two germline ends.